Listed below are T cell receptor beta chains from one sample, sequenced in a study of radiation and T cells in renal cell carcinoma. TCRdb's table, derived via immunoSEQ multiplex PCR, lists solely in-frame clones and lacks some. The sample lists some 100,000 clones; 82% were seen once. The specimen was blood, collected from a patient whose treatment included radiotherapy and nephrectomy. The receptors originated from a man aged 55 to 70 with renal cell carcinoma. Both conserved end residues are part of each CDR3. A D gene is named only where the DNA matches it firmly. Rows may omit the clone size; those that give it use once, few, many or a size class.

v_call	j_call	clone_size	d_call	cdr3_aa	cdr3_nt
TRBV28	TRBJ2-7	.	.	CATTGAYEQYF	TGTGCCACTACAGGTGCCTACGAGCAGTACTTC
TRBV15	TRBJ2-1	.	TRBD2	CATSRDRIATSGLGANEQFF	TGTGCCACCAGCAGAGATCGTATTGCGACTAGCGGGTTGGGGGCCAATGAGCAGTTCTTC
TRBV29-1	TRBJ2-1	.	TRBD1	CSVDNRGSSYNEQFF	TGCAGCGTCGATAACAGGGGGAGCTCCTACAATGAGCAGTTCTTC
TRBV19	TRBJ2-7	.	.	CASSPREQAYEQYF	TGTGCCAGTAGCCCCCGAGAGCAAGCCTACGAGCAGTACTTC
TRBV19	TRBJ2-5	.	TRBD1	CASRPDREETQYF	TGTGCCAGTAGACCGGACAGGGAGGAGACCCAGTACTTC
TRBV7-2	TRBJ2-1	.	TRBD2	CASNKPGLANEQFF	TGTGCCAGCAACAAACCGGGACTAGCAAATGAGCAGTTCTTC
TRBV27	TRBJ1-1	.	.	CASRLGAGEAFF	TGTGCCAGCAGACTAGGGGCAGGGGAAGCTTTCTTT
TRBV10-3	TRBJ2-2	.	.	CAISDKFANTGELFF	TGTGCCATCAGTGACAAGTTCGCGAACACCGGGGAGCTGTTTTTT
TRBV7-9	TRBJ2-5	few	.	CASSGRTRQETQYF	TGTGCCAGCAGCGGAAGGACAAGGCAAGAGACCCAGTACTTC
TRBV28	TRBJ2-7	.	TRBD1	CASDPAQGANYEQYF	TGTGCCAGCGATCCGGCCCAGGGGGCGAACTACGAGCAGTACTTC
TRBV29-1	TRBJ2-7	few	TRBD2	CSAQTSGNTYEQYF	TGCAGCGCACAGACTAGCGGGAACACCTACGAGCAGTACTTC
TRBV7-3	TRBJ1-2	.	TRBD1	CASSSWDRVGGGYGYTF	TGTGCCAGCAGCTCGTGGGACAGGGTTGGAGGAGGCTATGGCTACACCTTC
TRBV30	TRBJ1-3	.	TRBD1	CAWQTDRAYSGNTIYF	TGTGCCTGGCAAACGGACAGGGCTTACTCTGGAAACACCATATATTTT
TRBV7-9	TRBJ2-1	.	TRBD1	CASSLAVRGHEQFF	TGTGCCAGCAGCTTAGCGGTCAGGGGGCATGAGCAGTTCTTC
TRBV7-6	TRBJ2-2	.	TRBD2	CASSLGASGTYTGELFF	TGTGCCAGCAGCTTAGGTGCTAGCGGGACGTACACCGGGGAGCTGTTTTTT
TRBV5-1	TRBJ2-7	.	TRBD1	CASSPMTGQYEQYF	TGCGCCAGCAGCCCTATGACAGGGCAATACGAGCAGTACTTC
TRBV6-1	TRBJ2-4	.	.	CASSEEAKNIQYF	TGTGCCAGCAGTGAAGAGGCCAAAAACATTCAGTACTTC
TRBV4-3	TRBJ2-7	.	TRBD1	CASSQDPHGTAKREQYF	TGCGCCAGCAGCCAAGATCCCCACGGGACAGCCAAACGCGAGCAGTACTTC
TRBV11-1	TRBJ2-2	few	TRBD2	CASSLGTSGNTGELFF	TGTGCCAGCAGCTTAGGCACTAGCGGGAACACCGGGGAGCTGTTTTTT
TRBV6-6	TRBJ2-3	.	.	CASSGPTSTDTQYF	TGTGCCAGCAGTGGCCCGACTAGCACAGATACGCAGTATTTT
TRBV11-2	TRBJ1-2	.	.	CASSDRRTGRDGYTF	TGTGCCAGCAGCGACCGACGTACGGGGCGGGATGGCTACACCTTC
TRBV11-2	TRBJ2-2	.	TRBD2	CASRPWGGRTGELFF	TGTGCCAGCAGGCCCTGGGGGGGTCGGACCGGGGAGCTGTTTTTT
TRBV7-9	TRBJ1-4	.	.	CASSSPPGNEKLFF	TGTGCCAGCAGCTCCCCCCCGGGGAATGAAAAACTGTTTTTT
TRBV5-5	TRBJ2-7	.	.	CASSLRGERRGQYF	TGTGCCAGCAGCTTGCGGGGAGAGAGGCGGGGGCAGTACTTC
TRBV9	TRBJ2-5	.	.	CASSESPQQETQYF	TGTGCCAGCAGCGAAAGTCCCCAGCAAGAGACCCAGTACTTC
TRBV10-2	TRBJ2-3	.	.	CASSEGSNTDTQYF	TGCGCCAGCAGTGAGGGGTCAAACACAGATACGCAGTATTTT
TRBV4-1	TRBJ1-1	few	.	CASSQLRRGETEAFF	TGCGCCAGCAGCCAACTTAGGAGGGGGGAAACTGAAGCTTTCTTT
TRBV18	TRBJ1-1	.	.	CASSPDYQEANTEAFF	TGTGCCAGCTCACCCGATTACCAGGAGGCCAACACTGAAGCTTTCTTT
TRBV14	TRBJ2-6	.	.	CASSQVVGRAMGANVLTF	TGTGCCAGCAGCCAAGTTGTTGGCAGGGCCATGGGGGCCAACGTCCTGACTTTC
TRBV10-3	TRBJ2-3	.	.	CAISGRDTQYF	TGTGCCATCAGTGGAAGAGATACGCAGTATTTT
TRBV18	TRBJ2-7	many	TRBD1	CASSPGQGEQYF	TGTGCCAGCTCACCTGGACAGGGCGAGCAGTACTTC
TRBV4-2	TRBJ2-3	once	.	CASSQVMGLQVTDTQYF	TGTGCCAGCAGCCAAGTCATGGGACTCCAGGTCACAGATACGCAGTATTTT
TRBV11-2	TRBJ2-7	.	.	CASSPPGRAGYEQYF	TGTGCCAGCAGTCCGCCGGGAAGGGCCGGATACGAGCAGTACTTC
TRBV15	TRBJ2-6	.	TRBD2	CAIPLAGGPWGANVLTF	TGTGCCATCCCACTAGCGGGAGGGCCGTGGGGGGCCAACGTCCTGACTTTC
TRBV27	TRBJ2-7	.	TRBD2	CASSFSYLSGDPYEQYF	TGTGCCAGCAGTTTCTCCTACCTTAGCGGGGATCCCTACGAGCAGTACTTC
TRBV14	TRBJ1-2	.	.	CASSQDITYRGLGANYGYTF	TGTGCCAGCAGCCAAGATATTACGTATCGGGGACTGGGAGCTAACTATGGCTACACCTTC
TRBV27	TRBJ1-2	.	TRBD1	CASSWYSGGGYGYTF	TGTGCCAGCAGTTGGTATTCAGGGGGGGGCTATGGCTACACCTTC
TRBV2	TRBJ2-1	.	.	CASWAGRGNYNEQFF	TGTGCCAGCTGGGCTGGGCGTGGAAACTACAATGAGCAGTTCTTC
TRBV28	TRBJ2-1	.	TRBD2	CASSSTSGLKQFF	TGTGCCAGCAGTTCGACTAGCGGACTAAAGCAGTTCTTC
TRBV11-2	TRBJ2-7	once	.	CASSLVVSTYEQYF	TGTGCCAGCAGCTTAGTTGTCAGTACCTACGAGCAGTACTTC
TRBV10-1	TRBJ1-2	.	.	CASSERFGYGYTF	TGCGCCAGCAGTGAGAGGTTTGGCTATGGCTACACCTTC